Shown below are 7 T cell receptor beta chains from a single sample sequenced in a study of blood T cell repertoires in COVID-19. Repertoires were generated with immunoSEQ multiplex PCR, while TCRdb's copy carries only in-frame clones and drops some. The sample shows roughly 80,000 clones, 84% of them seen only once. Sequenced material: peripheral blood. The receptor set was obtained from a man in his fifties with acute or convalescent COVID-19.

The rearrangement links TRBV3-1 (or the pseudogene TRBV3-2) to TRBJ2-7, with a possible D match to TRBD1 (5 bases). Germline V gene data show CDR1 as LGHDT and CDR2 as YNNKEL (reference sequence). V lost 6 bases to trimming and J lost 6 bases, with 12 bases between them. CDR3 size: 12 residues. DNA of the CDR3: TGTGCCAGCAGTCAGGGTTTGCGCGAGCAGTACTTC. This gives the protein CASSQGLREQYF.

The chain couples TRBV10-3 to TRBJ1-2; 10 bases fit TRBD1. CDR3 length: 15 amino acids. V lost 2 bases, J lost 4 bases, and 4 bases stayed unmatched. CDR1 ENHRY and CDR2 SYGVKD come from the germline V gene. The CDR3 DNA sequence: TGTGCCATCAGTGAGGGGACAGGGGCCATCTATGGCTACACCTTC. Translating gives CAISEGTGAIYGYTF.

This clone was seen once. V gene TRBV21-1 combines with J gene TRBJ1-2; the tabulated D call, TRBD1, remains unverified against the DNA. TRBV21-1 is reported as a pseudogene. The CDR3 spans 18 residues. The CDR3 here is CASSPEEGKDREGHGYTF. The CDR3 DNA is TGTGCCAGCAGTCCCGAAGAGGGCAAGGACAGGGAAGGGCATGGCTACACCTTC.

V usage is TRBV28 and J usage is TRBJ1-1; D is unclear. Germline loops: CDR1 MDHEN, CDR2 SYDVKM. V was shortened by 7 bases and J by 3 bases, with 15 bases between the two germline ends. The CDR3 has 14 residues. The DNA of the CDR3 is TGTGCCAGCACCCGCCCTTGGAGGGACACTGAAGCTTTCTTT. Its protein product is CASTRPWRDTEAFF.

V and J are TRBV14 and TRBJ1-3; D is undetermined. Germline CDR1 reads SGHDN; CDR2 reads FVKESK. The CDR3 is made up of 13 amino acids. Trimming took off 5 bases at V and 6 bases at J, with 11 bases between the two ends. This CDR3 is CASSLESENTIYF. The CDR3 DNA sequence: TGTGCCAGCAGCTTAGAAAGCGAAAACACCATATATTTT.

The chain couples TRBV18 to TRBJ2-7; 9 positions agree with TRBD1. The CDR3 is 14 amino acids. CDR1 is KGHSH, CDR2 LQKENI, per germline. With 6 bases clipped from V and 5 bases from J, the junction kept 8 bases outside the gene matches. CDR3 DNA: TGTGCCAGCTCTTTTGAAGGGACAGGGAACGAGCAGTACTTC. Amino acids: CASSFEGTGNEQYF.

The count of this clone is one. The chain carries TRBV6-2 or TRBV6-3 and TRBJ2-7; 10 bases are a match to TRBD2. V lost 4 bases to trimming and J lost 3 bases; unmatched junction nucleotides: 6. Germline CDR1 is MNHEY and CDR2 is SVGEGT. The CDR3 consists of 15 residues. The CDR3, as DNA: TGTGCCAGCAGTTGGGGGACTAGCGTGGTCTACGAGCAGTACTTC. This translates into CASSWGTSVVYEQYF.